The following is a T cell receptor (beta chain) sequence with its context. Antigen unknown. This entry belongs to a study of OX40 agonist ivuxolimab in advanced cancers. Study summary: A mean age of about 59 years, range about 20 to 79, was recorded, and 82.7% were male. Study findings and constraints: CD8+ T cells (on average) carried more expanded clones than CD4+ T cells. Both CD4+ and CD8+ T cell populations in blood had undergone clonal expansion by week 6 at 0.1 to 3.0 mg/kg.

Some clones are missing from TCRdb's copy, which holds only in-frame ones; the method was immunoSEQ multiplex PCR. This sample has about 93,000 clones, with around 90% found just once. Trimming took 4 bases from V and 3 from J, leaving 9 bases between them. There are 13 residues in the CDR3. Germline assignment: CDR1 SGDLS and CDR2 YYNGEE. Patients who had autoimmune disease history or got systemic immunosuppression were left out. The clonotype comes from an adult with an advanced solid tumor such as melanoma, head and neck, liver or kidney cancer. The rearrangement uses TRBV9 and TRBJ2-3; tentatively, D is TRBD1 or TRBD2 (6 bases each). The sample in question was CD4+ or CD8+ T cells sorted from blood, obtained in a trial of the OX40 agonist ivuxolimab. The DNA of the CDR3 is TGTGCCAGCAGCCGAGGGGGGACAGATACGCAGTATTTT. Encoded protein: CASSRGGTDTQYF.